The present TCR beta chain was sequenced within a study of blood T cell repertoires in COVID-19. Across the study: Sites in the United States, Italy and Spain provided acute and convalescent COVID-19 samples. Nucleic acid was either cDNA or gDNA, and it came from T cells, B-cell-depleted T cells, or PBMCs.

As processed by the authors: By means of reference gene primer amplification, nucleated cell counts were estimated. Using immunoSEQ multiplex PCR, the repertoire was profiled, and TCRdb retains in-frame clones only, with some absent. That table supplies the V and J calls and clone size; D and trimming were determined from the DNA. The table lists some 200,000 clones, 80% to 85% of them singletons, with about 2.1% in the top ten. Sequenced: peripheral blood. This TCR was recovered from an older woman with acute or convalescent COVID-19.

The CDR3 loop is CASSGQGNTEAFF. As DNA, the CDR3 is TGTGCCAGCAGCGGACAGGGGAACACTGAAGCTTTCTTT. This chain uses TRBV9 with TRBJ1-1; TRBD1 matches at 7 bases. Germline V CDR1 and CDR2: SGDLS, YYNGEE. The CDR3 has 13 residues. J was trimmed by 1 base and V by 3 bases; bases with no gene match: 0. Using reference TRBV9 and TRBJ1-1 for the parts outside the CDR3, the full variable domain is DSGVTQTPKHLITATGQRVTLRCSPRSGDLSVYWYQQSLDQGLQFLIQYYNGEERAKGNILERFSAQQFPDLHSELNLSSLELGDSALYFCASSGQGNTEAFFGQGTRLTVV.